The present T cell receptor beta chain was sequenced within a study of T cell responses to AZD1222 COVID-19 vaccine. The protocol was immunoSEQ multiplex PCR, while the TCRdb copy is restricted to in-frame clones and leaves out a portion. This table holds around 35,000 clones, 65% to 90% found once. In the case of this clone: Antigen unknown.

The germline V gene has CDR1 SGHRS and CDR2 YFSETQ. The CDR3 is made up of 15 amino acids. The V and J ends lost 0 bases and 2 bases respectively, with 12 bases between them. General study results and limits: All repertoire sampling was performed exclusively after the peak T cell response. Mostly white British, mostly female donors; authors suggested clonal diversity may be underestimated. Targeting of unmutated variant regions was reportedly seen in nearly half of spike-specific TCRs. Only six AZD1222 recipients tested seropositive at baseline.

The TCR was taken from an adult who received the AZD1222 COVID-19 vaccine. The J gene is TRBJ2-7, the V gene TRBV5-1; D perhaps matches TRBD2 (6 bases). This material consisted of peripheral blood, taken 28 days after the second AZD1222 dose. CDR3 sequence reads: CASSLAGRGTYEQYF. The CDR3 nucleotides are TGCGCCAGCAGCTTGGCGGGCCGGGGGACCTACGAGCAGTACTTC.